This entry lists 13 T cell receptor beta chains sequenced from one sample in a study of T cell responses to AZD1222 COVID-19 vaccine. This table comes from immunoSEQ multiplex PCR, and its TCRdb copy is limited to in-frame clones, with some not included. In the table there are around 100,000 clones, about 90% of which are singletons. This specimen consisted of peripheral blood, obtained on day 0 of AZD1222 vaccination. These receptors all come from an adult in good health.

V usage is TRBV19 and J usage is TRBJ2-7, with D maybe TRBD2 (7 bases). Trimming removed 1 base at V and 3 bases at J, with 16 bases between. Germline V gene sequence: CDR1 LNHDA, CDR2 SQIVND (reference sequence). The CDR3 sequence is 16 residues long. CDR3 bases: TGTGCCAGTAGTATAGCGGGGGGCGCCTTTAACTACGAGCAGTACTTC. It specifies CASSIAGGAFNYEQYF.

This chain uses TRBV7-8 with TRBJ1-4; a possible D gene is TRBD1 (5 bases). CDR1 is SGHVS, CDR2 FQNEAQ, per germline. V was trimmed by 4 bases and J by 3 bases, leaving 12 bases between them. The CDR3 runs 15 residues. The CDR3 nucleotides read TGTGCCAGCAGCTCACTCCGGGGCCCTAATGAAAAACTGTTTTTT. It codes for CASSSLRGPNEKLFF.

V and J are TRBV30 and TRBJ1-1; 8 bases match TRBD1. J was trimmed by 2 bases and V by 0 bases; bases with no gene match: 8. Per the germline V gene, CDR1 is GTSNPN and CDR2 is SVGIG (reference sequence). This CDR3 spans 16 amino acids. The CDR3: CAWSVPRTGLNTEAFF. CDR3 nucleotides: TGTGCCTGGAGTGTACCCAGGACAGGGCTTAACACTGAAGCTTTCTTT.

The genes are TRBV5-1 and TRBJ2-3, with 9 bases identical to TRBD2. V gave up 4 bases and J gave up 5 bases; unmatched junction bases: 11. CDR3 length: 16 residues. Germline CDR1 and CDR2: SGHRS and YFSETQ. The DNA of the CDR3 is TGCGCCAGCAGCCCCGGCGGGCGGGGGGGCCAAGATACGCAGTATTTT. Amino acid sequence: CASSPGGRGGQDTQYF.

The V and J genes are TRBV27 and TRBJ1-5, with a weak D call TRBD1 (5 bases). The CDR3 is 13 amino acids. The V and J ends lost 3 bases and 7 bases respectively, with 10 bases between them. Germline CDR1 reads MNHEY; CDR2 reads SMNVEV (reference sequence). CDR3 residues: CASSFGGKQPQHF. The CDR3 DNA reads as TGTGCCAGCAGTTTTGGGGGAAAACAGCCCCAGCATTTT.

The V and J genes are TRBV7-9 and TRBJ1-2; the D is unclear. V was trimmed by 5 bases and J by 4 bases, leaving 11 bases between them. Germline values: CDR1 SEHNR, CDR2 FQNEAQ (reference sequence). The CDR3 is 13 residues long. In nucleotides, the CDR3 is TGTGCCAGCAGCCCGGGTAGTCTCTATGGCTACACCTTC. Translated, it gives CASSPGSLYGYTF.

This sequence joins TRBV3-1 (or the pseudogene TRBV3-2) and TRBJ2-7; TRBD2 matches 12 bases. CDR3 length: 18 residues. With 1 base clipped from V and 3 bases from J, the junction kept 10 bases outside the gene matches. Germline loops: CDR1 LGHDT, CDR2 YNNKEL (reference sequence). The CDR3: CASSQAASGGALDYEQYF. The CDR3 DNA reads TGTGCCAGCAGCCAAGCTGCTAGCGGGGGGGCCTTGGACTACGAGCAGTACTTC.

V gene TRBV4-1 combines with J gene TRBJ1-2; D ambiguous. Trimming left V 0 bases short and J 2 bases short, with 7 bases between. This CDR3 has 14 amino acids. From germline, CDR1 is MGHRA and CDR2 YSYEKL. The CDR3 region is CASSQDHGNYGYTF. The CDR3 DNA follows: TGCGCCAGCAGCCAAGATCACGGAAACTATGGCTACACCTTC.

The genes are TRBV10-3 and TRBJ1-1, with D maybe TRBD1 (5 bases). From germline, CDR1 is ENHRY and CDR2 SYGVKD. CDR3 length: 13 residues. Trimming removed 0 bases from V and 6 bases from J, with 8 bases in between. The CDR3 reads CAISESGQAEAFF. CDR3 DNA: TGTGCCATCAGTGAGTCGGGGCAGGCTGAAGCTTTCTTT.

The rearrangement uses TRBV7-8 and TRBJ2-1, with 9 bases matching TRBD2. Losses at the gene ends were 1 base for V and 8 bases for J; bases not matched to a gene: 6. Germline-derived CDR1 and CDR2 are SGHVS and FQNEAQ. This CDR3 region has 15 residues. This CDR3 reads CASSLVSGGFYEQFF. The CDR3 DNA is TGTGCCAGCAGCTTAGTGAGCGGGGGGTTCTATGAGCAGTTCTTC.

This chain's CDR3 is CASRKAGEQFF. The CDR3, as DNA: TGTGCCAGCAGGAAAGCGGGGGAGCAGTTCTTC. The rearrangement uses TRBV27 and TRBJ2-1; TRBD2 agrees at 7 bases. The CDR3 has 11 amino acids. J lost 10 bases, V lost 6 bases, and 3 bases had no gene match. CDR1 is MNHEY, CDR2 SMNVEV, per germline (reference sequence).

The rearrangement uses TRBV10-2 and TRBJ1-4, with D hard to call. The CDR3 runs to 13 residues. Trimming took 4 bases from V and 8 from J, leaving 11 bases between them. From germline, CDR1 is WSHSY and CDR2 SAAADI. The CDR3 region has the DNA TGCGCCAGCAGTGTGGGTCGGTCCGAAAAACTGTTTTTT. Translation: CASSVGRSEKLFF.

This clone was seen a handful of times. The chain employs TRBV9 and TRBJ2-7; tentative D call: TRBD1 (7 bases). CDR1 is SGDLS, CDR2 YYNGEE, per germline. This CDR3 contains 14 residues. Trimming removed 0 bases at V and 4 bases at J, with 11 bases between. This chain's CDR3 is CASSVDAGGYEQYF. CDR3 DNA sequence: TGTGCCAGCAGCGTAGATGCAGGGGGGTACGAGCAGTACTTC. Together with reference TRBV9 and TRBJ2-7, the CDR3 gives the full variable domain: DSGVTQTPKHLITATGQRVTLRCSPRSGDLSVYWYQQSLDQGLQFLIQYYNGEERAKGNILERFSAQQFPDLHSELNLSSLELGDSALYFCASSVDAGGYEQYFGPGTRLTVT.